Each of the 14 T cell receptor beta chains below was sequenced from the same sample in a study of blood T cell repertoires in COVID-19. Clones were read by immunoSEQ multiplex PCR, and TCRdb kept only the in-frame ones, dropping some. The sample yields 150,000 or so clones, 85% to 90% seen once. The sequenced sample consisted of PBMCs or T cells enriched from blood (not recorded which). The source of these receptors is a woman aged 45-60 years who had recovered from COVID-19.

The chain joins TRBV2 to TRBJ2-7; 8 bases match TRBD2. Trimming cost V 4 bases and J 2 bases; bases outside gene matches: 4. Germline CDR1 reads SNHLY; CDR2 reads FYNNEI. The CDR3 runs 14 residues. This CDR3 is CASSGGLGPYEQYF. CDR3 DNA sequence: TGTGCCAGCAGTGGGGGACTAGGGCCCTACGAGCAGTACTTC. The variable domain in full, completed from reference TRBV2 and TRBJ2-7, reads EPEVTQTPSHQVTQMGQEVILRCVPISNHLYFYWYRQILGQKVEFLVSFYNNEISEKSEIFDDQFSVERPDGSNFTLKIRSTKLEDSAMYFCASSGGLGPYEQYFGPGTRLTVT.

This clone showed up just a few times. The V and J genes are TRBV7-9 and TRBJ1-6; D might be TRBD1 (6 bases). CDR1 is SEHNR and CDR2 is FQNEAQ in the germline V gene (reference sequence). Trimming took 5 bases from V and 3 from J, leaving 20 bases between them. CDR3 size: 18 residues. The CDR3 coding sequence is TGTGCCAGCAGCGATCCCACAGCCCCGACAGGCTATAATTCACCCCTCCACTTT. This encodes CASSDPTAPTGYNSPLHF.

For the CDR3, the DNA is TGTGCCAGCAGCTTAGTCGCAGTGAACACTGAAGCTTTCTTT. This sequence encodes CASSLVAVNTEAFF. The rearrangement joins TRBV7-2 to TRBJ1-1; D is uncertain. The germline V gene encodes CDR1 SGHTA and CDR2 FQGNSA. V was pared by 1 base and J by 0 bases, with 6 bases between. The CDR3 contains 14 residues. The full variable domain, its missing parts supplied by reference TRBV7-2 and TRBJ1-1, is GAGVSQSPSNKVTEKGKDVELRCDPISGHTALYWYRQSLGQGLEFLIYFQGNSAPDKSGLPSDRFSAERTGGSVSTLTIQRTQQEDSAVYLCASSLVAVNTEAFFGQGTRLTVV.

The chain employs TRBV6-6 and TRBJ1-1; D gene ambiguous. Germline-derived CDR1 and CDR2 are MNHNY and SVGAGI (reference sequence). V lost 2 bases and J 7 bases, leaving 14 bases between the germline ends. The CDR3 has 14 amino acids. CDR3 in DNA: TGTGCCAGCAGTTACCCCTATGAGGCTGGTGAAGCTTTCTTT. Protein sequence: CASSYPYEAGEAFF.

DNA of the CDR3: TGTGCCAGCAGCGTCAGGGGAGAAGAGACCCAGTACTTC. This gives the protein CASSVRGEETQYF. The V call is TRBV7-9, the J call TRBJ2-5, with TRBD1 as a possible D gene (6 bases). The CDR3 has 13 residues. Germline V gene sequence: CDR1 SEHNR, CDR2 FQNEAQ (reference sequence). V shed 5 bases and J shed 3 bases, with 10 bases lying between them.

The chain employs TRBV5-1 and TRBJ1-1; TRBD1 aligns across 8 bases. Germline V lookup: CDR1 SGHRS, CDR2 YFSETQ. Losses at the gene ends were 4 bases for V and 0 bases for J; bases not matched to a gene: 2. The CDR3 sequence is 14 residues long. The chain's CDR3 is CASSGGQVNTEAFF. The CDR3 DNA follows: TGCGCCAGCAGCGGGGGACAGGTGAACACTGAAGCTTTCTTT.

The chain joins TRBV5-6 to TRBJ1-3; 9 nucleotides match TRBD1. V lost 7 bases to trimming and J lost 2 bases; unmatched junction nucleotides: 10. The CDR3 consists of 16 residues. CDR1 SGHDT and CDR2 YYEEEE come from the germline V gene. The CDR3 region is CASGTRQGGTGNTIYF. DNA for the CDR3: TGTGCCAGCGGAACCCGACAGGGGGGTACTGGAAACACCATATATTTT.

V is TRBV30 and J is TRBJ2-1; 7 bases match TRBD1. The V and J ends lost 4 bases and 7 bases, in that order; junction bases with no gene match: 10. Germline V gives CDR1 GTSNPN, CDR2 SVGIG (reference sequence). This CDR3 spans 14 amino acids. DNA for the CDR3: TGTGCCTGGAACAAGGGGGCGGTAGTAAATGAGCAGTTCTTC. It is translated as CAWNKGAVVNEQFF.

The chain has TRBV18 and TRBJ1-2; 7 nucleotides align to TRBD1. The germline CDR1 and CDR2 sequences are KGHSH and LQKENI. This CDR3 region has 15 residues. Losses at the gene ends were 3 bases for V and 5 bases for J; bases not matched to a gene: 9. The CDR3 nucleotides read TGTGCCAGCTCACCCCGACAGGGATCAACGTATGGCTACACCTTC. Protein sequence: CASSPRQGSTYGYTF.

CDR3 protein: CASSIRDSLGNTIYF. The DNA for the CDR3 is TGTGCCAGTAGTATTAGGGACAGCCTCGGAAACACCATATATTTT. V and J are TRBV19 and TRBJ1-3; the match to TRBD1 covers 7 bases. This CDR3 is 15 amino acids long. V lost 3 bases to trimming and J lost 4 bases; unmatched junction nucleotides: 6. The germline CDR1 and CDR2 sequences are LNHDA and SQIVND (reference sequence). Full variable domain (missing parts from reference TRBV19 and TRBJ1-3): DGGITQSPKYLFRKEGQNVTLSCEQNLNHDAMYWYRQDPGQGLRLIYYSQIVNDFQKGDIAEGYSVSREKKESFPLTVTSAQKNPTAFYLCASSIRDSLGNTIYFGEGSWLTVV.

The V and J genes are TRBV7-9 and TRBJ1-1; the D gene is possibly TRBD1 (6 bases). The germline gives CDR1 SEHNR, CDR2 FQNEAQ (reference sequence). Trimming pared 5 bases from V and 1 base from J, leaving 14 bases between. The CDR3 is made up of 15 amino acids. The CDR3 loop is CASSLTQGRNTEAFF. The CDR3 coding sequence is TGTGCCAGCAGCCTCACACAGGGTAGGAACACTGAAGCTTTCTTT.

The rearrangement links TRBV30 to TRBJ1-1; 8 positions agree with TRBD1. Germline V gene lookup returns CDR1 GTSNPN and CDR2 SVGIG (reference sequence). The CDR3 sequence is 13 residues long. Germline trimming cut 0 bases from V and 8 bases from J; bases unmatched to any gene: 5. The CDR3 DNA follows: TGTGCCTGGAGTGTCGACAGGGGAGGGGAAGCTTTCTTT. Translation: CAWSVDRGGEAFF.

The chain joins TRBV7-9 to TRBJ1-1; D is possibly TRBD1 (6 bases). The CDR3 is made up of 16 amino acids. The ends were cut back, 1 base at V and 1 base at J, with 13 bases in the middle. Germline V gene data show CDR1 as SEHNR and CDR2 as FQNEAQ (reference sequence). DNA for the CDR3: TGTGCCAGCAGCTTAGGAACAGGGAAAGGGAACACTGAAGCTTTCTTT. This codes for CASSLGTGKGNTEAFF.

V is TRBV10-1 and J is TRBJ1-1, with 10 nucleotides matching TRBD1. Per germline, CDR1 WNHNN and CDR2 SYGVQD (reference sequence). The CDR3 spans 19 residues. Trimming removed 6 bases from V and 0 bases from J; junction bases left unmatched: 16. The CDR3 protein is CASSPTLLGTGDMNTEAFF. The CDR3 nucleotides read TGCGCCAGCAGCCCAACCCTCCTCGGGACAGGGGACATGAACACTGAAGCTTTCTTT.